The T cell receptor beta chain under discussion was sequenced for a study of blood T cell repertoires in COVID-19. Study information: Specimens from acute and convalescent COVID-19 originated in the United States, Italy and Spain. Nucleic acid was either cDNA or gDNA, and it came from T cells, B-cell-depleted T cells, or PBMCs.

The table came from immunoSEQ multiplex PCR; TCRdb's copy has only in-frame clones and leaves some out. The data hold more than 200,000 clones, with about 89% observed a single time. In terms of age and location, participants ranged from about 18 to 95 years and lived in about 25 US areas. The CDR3 covers 15 residues. The germline V gene encodes CDR1 SGDLS and CDR2 YYNGEE. Trimming at V came to 0 bases and at J to 6 bases, leaving 3 bases not matched to a gene. The TCR was taken from a woman in her 30s who had recovered from COVID-19. The material sequenced was PBMCs or T cells enriched from blood (not recorded which). The chain links TRBV9 to TRBJ1-5, with 10 bases aligning to TRBD1. The CDR3 DNA reads TGTGCCAGCAGCGTAGGACAGGGGGCGGGTCAGCCCCAGCATTTT. Protein product: CASSVGQGAGQPQHF.